This T cell receptor (beta chain) came from a study of blood T cell repertoires in COVID-19. Overall study context: Sample material is recorded as cDNA or gDNA derived from T cells, B-cell-depleted T cells, or PBMCs.

There are 15 residues in the CDR3. The germline V and J ends were trimmed by 2 bases and 5 bases, with 16 bases remaining between them. Germline CDR1 and CDR2: MNHEY and SVGEGT. Seattle patients were enrolled while actively infected and followed longitudinally. Authors' methods: Amplification from reference gene primers served as the basis for estimated nucleated cell counts. This table comes from immunoSEQ multiplex PCR, and its TCRdb copy is limited to in-frame clones, with some not included. V, J and clone size are taken as reported in that table, and D and trimming were inferred from the DNA itself. The sample records under 250,000 clones, 80% to 90% being singletons.

V usage is TRBV6-2 or TRBV6-3 and J usage is TRBJ2-7, with D unclear. Source material: peripheral blood. This sequence was found in a middle-aged man with COVID-19, enrolled during active disease. The CDR3 loop is CASSYRTATFNEQYF. In DNA form, the CDR3 reads TGTGCCAGCAGTTACCGCACAGCCACCTTCAACGAGCAGTACTTC.